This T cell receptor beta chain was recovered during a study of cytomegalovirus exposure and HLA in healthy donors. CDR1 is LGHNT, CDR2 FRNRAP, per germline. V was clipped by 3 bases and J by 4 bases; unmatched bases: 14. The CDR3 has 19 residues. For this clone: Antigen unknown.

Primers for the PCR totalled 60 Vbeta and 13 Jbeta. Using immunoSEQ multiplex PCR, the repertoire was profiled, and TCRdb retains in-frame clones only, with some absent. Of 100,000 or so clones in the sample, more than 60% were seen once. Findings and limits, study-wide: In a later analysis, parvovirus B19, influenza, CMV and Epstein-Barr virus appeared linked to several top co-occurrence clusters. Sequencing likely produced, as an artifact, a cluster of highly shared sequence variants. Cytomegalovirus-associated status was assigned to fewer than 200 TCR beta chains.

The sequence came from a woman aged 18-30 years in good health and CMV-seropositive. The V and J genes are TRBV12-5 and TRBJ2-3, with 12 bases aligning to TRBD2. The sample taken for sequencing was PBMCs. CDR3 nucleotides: TGTGCTAGTGGTTTCTGGGCTAGCGGGAGGGAGACGGGTGCAGATACGCAGTATTTT. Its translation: CASGFWASGRETGADTQYF.